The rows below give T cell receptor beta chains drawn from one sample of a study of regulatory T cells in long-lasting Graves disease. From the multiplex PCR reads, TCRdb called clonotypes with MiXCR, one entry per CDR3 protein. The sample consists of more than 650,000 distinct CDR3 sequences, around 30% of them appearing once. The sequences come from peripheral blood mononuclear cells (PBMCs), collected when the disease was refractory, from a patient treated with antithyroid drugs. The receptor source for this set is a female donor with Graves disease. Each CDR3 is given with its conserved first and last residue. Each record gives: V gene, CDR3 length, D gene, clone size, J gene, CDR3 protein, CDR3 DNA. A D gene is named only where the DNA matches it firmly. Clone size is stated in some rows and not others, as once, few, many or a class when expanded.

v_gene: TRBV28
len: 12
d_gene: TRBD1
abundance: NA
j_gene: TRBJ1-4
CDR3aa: CASQGEYEKLFF
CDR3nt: TGTGCCAGCCAGGGGGAGTATGAAAAACTGTTTTTT

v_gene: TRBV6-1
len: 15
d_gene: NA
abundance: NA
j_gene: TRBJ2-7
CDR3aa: CASSEGWSVSYEQYF
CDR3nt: TGTGCCAGCAGTGAGGGGTGGAGCGTCTCCTACGAGCAGTACTTC

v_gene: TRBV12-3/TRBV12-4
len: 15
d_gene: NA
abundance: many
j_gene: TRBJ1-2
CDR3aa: CASSRRVGGNYGYTF
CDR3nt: TGTGCCAGCAGTCGCCGGGTTGGAGGAAACTATGGCTACACCTTC

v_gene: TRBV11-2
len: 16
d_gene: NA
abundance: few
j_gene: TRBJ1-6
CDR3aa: CASSIRTDTTGSPLHF
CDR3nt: TGTGCCAGCAGCATAAGGACAGACACAACGGGTTCACCCCTCCACTTT

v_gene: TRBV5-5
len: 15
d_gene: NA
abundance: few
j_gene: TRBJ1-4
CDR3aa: CASTTIGGEGEKLFF
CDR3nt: TGTGCCAGCACCACGATCGGGGGAGAGGGCGAAAAACTGTTTTTT

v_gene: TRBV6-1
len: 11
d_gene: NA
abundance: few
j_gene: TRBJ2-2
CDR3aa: CATGNTGELFF
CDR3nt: TGTGCCACAGGGAACACCGGGGAGCTGTTTTTT

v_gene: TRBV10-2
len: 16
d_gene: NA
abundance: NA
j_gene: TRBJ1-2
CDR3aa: CASSEGTKRILGGYTF
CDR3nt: TGCGCCAGCAGCGAGGGGACTAAGAGAATCCTTGGGGGCTACACCTTC

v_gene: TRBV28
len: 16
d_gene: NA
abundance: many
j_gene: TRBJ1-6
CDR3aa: CASTRRGMTYNSPLHF
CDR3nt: TGTGCCAGCACCAGGCGGGGGATGACCTATAATTCACCCCTCCACTTT

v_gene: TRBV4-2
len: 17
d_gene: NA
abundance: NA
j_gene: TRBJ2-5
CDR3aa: CASSQAPGSTGPETQYF
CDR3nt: TGTGCCAGCAGCCAAGCCCCAGGAAGCACAGGGCCGGAGACCCAGTACTTC

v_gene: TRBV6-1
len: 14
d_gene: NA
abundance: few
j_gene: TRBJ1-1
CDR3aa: CASGEWGLNTEAFF
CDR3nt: TGTGCCAGCGGGGAATGGGGGTTGAACACTGAAGCTTTCTTT

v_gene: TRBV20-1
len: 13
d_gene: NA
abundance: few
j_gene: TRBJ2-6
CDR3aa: CSAAGNGANVLTF
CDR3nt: TGCAGTGCCGCAGGGAATGGGGCCAACGTCCTGACTTTC

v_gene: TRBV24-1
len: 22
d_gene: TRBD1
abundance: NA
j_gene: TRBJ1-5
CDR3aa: CATSDLHPRGQGPGLSNQPQHF
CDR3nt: TGTGCCACCAGTGATTTGCACCCTCGGGGACAGGGACCCGGGCTTAGCAATCAGCCCCAGCATTTT

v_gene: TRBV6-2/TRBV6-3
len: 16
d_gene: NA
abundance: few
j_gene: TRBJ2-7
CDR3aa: CASTSGQAQVTREQYF
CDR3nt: TGTGCCAGCACCTCGGGACAAGCCCAGGTAACCCGCGAGCAGTACTTC

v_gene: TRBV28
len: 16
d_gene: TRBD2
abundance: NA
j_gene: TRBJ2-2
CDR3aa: CASSSFSGRAAGELFF
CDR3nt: TGTGCCAGCAGTTCGTTTAGCGGGAGGGCCGCCGGGGAGCTGTTTTTT

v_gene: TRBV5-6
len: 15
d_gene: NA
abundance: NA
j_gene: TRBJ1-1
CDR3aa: CASSPRTTMNTEAFF
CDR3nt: TGTGCCAGCAGCCCTCGGACCACCATGAACACTGAAGCTTTCTTT

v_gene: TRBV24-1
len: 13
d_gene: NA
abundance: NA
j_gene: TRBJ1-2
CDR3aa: CATSQGITYGYTF
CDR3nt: TGTGCCACCAGTCAGGGGATAACCTATGGCTACACCTTC

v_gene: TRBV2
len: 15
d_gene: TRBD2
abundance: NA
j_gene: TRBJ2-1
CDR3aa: CASGLTSGSYNEQFF
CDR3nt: TGTGCCAGCGGGTTGACTAGCGGGAGCTACAATGAGCAGTTCTTC

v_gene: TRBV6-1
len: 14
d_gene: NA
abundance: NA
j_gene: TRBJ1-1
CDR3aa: CATRRVGLNAEAFF
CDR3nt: TGTGCCACCAGGAGGGTCGGGCTGAACGCTGAAGCTTTCTTT

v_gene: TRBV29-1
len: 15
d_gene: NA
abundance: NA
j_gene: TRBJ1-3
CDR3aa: CSVEVPGSVGNTIYF
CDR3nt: TGCAGCGTTGAAGTTCCAGGGTCCGTTGGAAACACCATATATTTT

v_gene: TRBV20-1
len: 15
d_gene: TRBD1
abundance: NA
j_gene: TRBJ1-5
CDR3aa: CSASPTGYSNQPQHF
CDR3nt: TGCAGTGCTAGCCCGACAGGGTATAGCAATCAGCCCCAGCATTTT

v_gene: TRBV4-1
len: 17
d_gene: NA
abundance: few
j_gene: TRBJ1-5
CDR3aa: CASSLSAGQPSNQPQHF
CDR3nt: TGCGCCAGCAGCCTTTCTGCAGGACAGCCCAGCAATCAGCCCCAGCATTTT

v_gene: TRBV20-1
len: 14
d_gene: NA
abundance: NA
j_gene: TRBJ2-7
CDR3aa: CSARDGLLSYEQYF
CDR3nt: TGCAGTGCTAGAGACGGACTCCTCTCCTACGAGCAGTACTTC

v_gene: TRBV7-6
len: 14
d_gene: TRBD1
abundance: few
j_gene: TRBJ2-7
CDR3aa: CASSKQQGEYEQYF
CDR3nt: TGTGCCAGCAGCAAACAACAGGGGGAATACGAGCAGTACTTC

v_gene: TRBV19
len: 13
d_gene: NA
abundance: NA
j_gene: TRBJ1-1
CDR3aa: CASKWGVGTEAFF
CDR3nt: TGTGCCAGTAAATGGGGGGTCGGCACTGAGGCTTTCTTT

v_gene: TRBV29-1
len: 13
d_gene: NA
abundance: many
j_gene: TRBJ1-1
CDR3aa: CSAYRLANTEAFF
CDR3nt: TGCAGCGCTTACAGGCTCGCGAACACTGAAGCTTTCTTT

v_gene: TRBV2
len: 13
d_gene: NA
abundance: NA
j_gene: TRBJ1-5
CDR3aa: CASTDDWNQPQHF
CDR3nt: TGTGCCAGCACCGATGATTGGAATCAGCCCCAGCATTTT

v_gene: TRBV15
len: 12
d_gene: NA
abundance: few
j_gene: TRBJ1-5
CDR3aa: CATSRVGQPQHF
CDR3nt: TGTGCCACCAGCAGGGTCGGTCAGCCCCAGCATTTT

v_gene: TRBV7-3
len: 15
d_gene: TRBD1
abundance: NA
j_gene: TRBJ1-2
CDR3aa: CASSRHDRGVGGYTF
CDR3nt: TGTGCCAGCAGCCGCCACGACAGGGGAGTTGGGGGCTACACCTTC

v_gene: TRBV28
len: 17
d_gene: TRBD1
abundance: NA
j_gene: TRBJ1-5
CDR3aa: CASRPPGQGFSNQPQHF
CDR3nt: TGTGCCAGCAGACCACCGGGACAGGGTTTTAGCAATCAGCCCCAGCATTTT

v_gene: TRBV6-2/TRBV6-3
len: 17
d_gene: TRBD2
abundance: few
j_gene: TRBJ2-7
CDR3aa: CASSSHLSGTGTPEQYF
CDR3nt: TGTGCCAGCAGTTCACACCTTAGCGGGACGGGAACTCCCGAGCAGTACTTC

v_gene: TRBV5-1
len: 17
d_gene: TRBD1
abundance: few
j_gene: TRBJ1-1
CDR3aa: CASSLFAGGTGFTEAFF
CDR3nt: TGCGCCAGCAGCTTGTTTGCTGGGGGGACAGGGTTCACTGAAGCTTTCTTT

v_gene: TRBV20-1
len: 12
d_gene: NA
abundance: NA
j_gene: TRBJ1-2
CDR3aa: CSASDDNYGYTF
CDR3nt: TGCAGTGCTAGTGACGATAACTATGGCTACACCTTC

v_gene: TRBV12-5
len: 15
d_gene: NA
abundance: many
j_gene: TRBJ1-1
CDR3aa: CASGLVIGRNTEAFF
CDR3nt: TGTGCTAGTGGTTTGGTAATCGGCCGAAACACTGAAGCTTTCTTT

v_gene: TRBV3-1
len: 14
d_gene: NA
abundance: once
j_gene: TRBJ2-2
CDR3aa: CASSQIRNTGELSF
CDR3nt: TGTGCCAGCAGCCAAATTAGAAACACCGGGGAGCTGTCTTTT

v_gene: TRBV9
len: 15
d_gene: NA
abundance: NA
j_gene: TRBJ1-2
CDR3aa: CASSEDNPTHYGYTF
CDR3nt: TGTGCCAGCAGTGAAGACAATCCAACCCACTATGGCTACACCTTC

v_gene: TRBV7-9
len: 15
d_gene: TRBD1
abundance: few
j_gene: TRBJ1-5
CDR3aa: CASRKGAGGGQPQHF
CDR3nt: TGTGCCAGCAGAAAGGGGGCAGGAGGAGGTCAGCCCCAGCATTTT

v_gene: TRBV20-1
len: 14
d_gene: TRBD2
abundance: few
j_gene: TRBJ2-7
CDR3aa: CSASGRAGPYEQYF
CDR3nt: TGCAGTGCTAGCGGGAGGGCTGGGCCCTACGAGCAGTACTTC

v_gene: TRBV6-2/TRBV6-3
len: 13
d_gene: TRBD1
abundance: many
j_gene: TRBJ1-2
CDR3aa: CASRATGQKGYTF
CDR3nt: TGTGCCAGCAGAGCGACAGGGCAAAAAGGCTACACCTTC

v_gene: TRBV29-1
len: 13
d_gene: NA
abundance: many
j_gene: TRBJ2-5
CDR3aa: CSVEDLWEETQYF
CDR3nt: TGCAGCGTTGAAGATCTTTGGGAAGAGACCCAGTACTTC

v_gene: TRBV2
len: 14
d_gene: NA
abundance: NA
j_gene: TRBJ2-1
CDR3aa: CASSREGDLDEQFF
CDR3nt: TGTGCCAGCAGTCGAGAGGGAGACTTAGATGAGCAGTTCTTC

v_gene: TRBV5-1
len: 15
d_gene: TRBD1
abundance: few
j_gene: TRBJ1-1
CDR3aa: CASSGTGTENTEAFF
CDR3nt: TGCGCCAGCAGCGGTACCGGGACAGAAAACACTGAAGCTTTCTTT

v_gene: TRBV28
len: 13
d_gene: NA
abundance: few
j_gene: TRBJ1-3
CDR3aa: CASRGVDLNTIYF
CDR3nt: TGTGCCAGCAGAGGGGTCGACCTAAACACCATATATTTT